This entry features one TCR beta chain sequence. Its target is not known. This sample is drawn from a study of cytomegalovirus exposure and HLA in healthy donors. Per germline, CDR1 MDHEN and CDR2 SYDVKM. The CDR3 totals 18 residues. The V end lost 3 bases, the J end lost 5 bases, and 23 bases lay between the germline ends. Notes on the study in general: It was confirmed in vitro that three of the CMV-associated chains were specific for CMV antigens. Later analysis associated a missense DCLRE1C variant with TCR beta V- and J-gene trimming. As was reported, the classifier diagnosed cytomegalovirus status with high specificity and sensitivity. In a later analysis, at a false discovery rate of 0.05, 16,951 TCR beta sequences were associated with HLA alleles.

PCR was performed using 60 Vbeta and 13 Jbeta primers. Generated by immunoSEQ multiplex PCR, the TCRdb table keeps only in-frame clones and is missing some. Of about 140,000 clones detected, roughly three quarters appear once; the ten largest clones hold under 2%. The chain has TRBV28 and TRBJ1-5; D ambiguous. The specimen was PBMCs. The source is a young woman in good health and CMV-seronegative. The CDR3 region is CASSLGVGLGSLDQPQHF. In DNA form, the CDR3 reads TGTGCCAGCAGTTTGGGTGTTGGTCTAGGCTCGCTTGATCAGCCCCAGCATTTT. Variable domain in full (rest from reference TRBV28 and TRBJ1-5): DVKVTQSSRYLVKRTGEKVFLECVQDMDHENMFWYRQDPGLGLRLIYFSYDVKMKEKGDIPEGYSVSREKKERFSLILESASTNQTSMYLCASSLGVGLGSLDQPQHFGDGTRLSIL.